These 9 T cell receptor beta chains were all obtained from the same sample, sequenced in a study of T cells expressing NK-cell markers. Following a re-call of the 5' RACE reads, TCRdb has one entry per CDR3 protein and lacks DNA. This repertoire comprises roughly 150,000 distinct CDR3 sequences; its ten largest clones make up less than 20%. The sample consisted of blood T cells: a sorted CD56 or NKG2C T cell subset, CD4+ or CD8+ T cells, or bulk PBMC T cells (not recorded which). The receptors derive from a woman between 18 and 75 years old in good health.

The CDR3 reads CASSSSRQGFGYTF. J is TRBJ1-2 and V is TRBV5-1; TCRdb names TRBD1, which stays unverified in the absence of DNA. The CDR3 runs to 14 residues. Germline values: CDR1 SGHRS, CDR2 YFSETQ.

The V and J genes are TRBV14 and TRBJ1-1; absent DNA, TCRdb's TRBD1 call cannot be checked. The CDR3 contains 13 residues. Germline CDR1 and CDR2: SGHDN and FVKESK. The chain's CDR3 is CASSPRQGAEAFF.

The chain combines TRBV29-1 with TRBJ2-7; TCRdb reports TRBD1, a call that lacks DNA to check it against. There are 15 residues in the CDR3. In germline, CDR1 is SQVTM, CDR2 ANQGSEA. CDR3 loop: CSVIFQGAYSYEQYF.

The rearrangement uses TRBV27 and TRBJ2-5; the TCRdb D gene call, TRBD2, has no DNA to confirm it. The CDR3 has 13 residues. Germline V lookup: CDR1 MNHEY, CDR2 SMNVEV (reference sequence). Here the CDR3 reads CASSKSGGKTQYF.

The rearrangement joins TRBV6-5 to TRBJ2-6; with no DNA, the TCRdb D assignment of TRBD1 cannot be verified. Germline V gives CDR1 MNHEY, CDR2 SVGAGI. CDR3 length: 18 residues. The CDR3: CASSFPPGRFSGANVLTF.

The chain links TRBV11-3 to TRBJ2-7; the D gene TCRdb calls, TRBD2, cannot be checked with no DNA. This CDR3 contains 15 residues. The germline V gene encodes CDR1 SGHNT and CDR2 YENEEA. This CDR3 is CASSLGGTTSHEQYF.

The CDR3 here is CAIRAVYEQYF. V is TRBV10-3 and J is TRBJ2-7. Germline V gene sequence: CDR1 ENHRY, CDR2 SYGVKD. The CDR3 loop spans 11 amino acids.

This chain uses TRBV12-3 or TRBV12-4 with TRBJ2-1; TCRdb lists TRBD2, though no DNA is available to test this call. The CDR3 is 14 amino acids. This chain's CDR3 is CASSRTRLYNEQFF.

The chain recombines TRBV12-3 or TRBV12-4 with TRBJ2-5; TCRdb outputs TRBD1, but without DNA this stays unchecked. The length of the CDR3 is 15 residues. This chain's CDR3 is CASSLAGGRAGSQYF.